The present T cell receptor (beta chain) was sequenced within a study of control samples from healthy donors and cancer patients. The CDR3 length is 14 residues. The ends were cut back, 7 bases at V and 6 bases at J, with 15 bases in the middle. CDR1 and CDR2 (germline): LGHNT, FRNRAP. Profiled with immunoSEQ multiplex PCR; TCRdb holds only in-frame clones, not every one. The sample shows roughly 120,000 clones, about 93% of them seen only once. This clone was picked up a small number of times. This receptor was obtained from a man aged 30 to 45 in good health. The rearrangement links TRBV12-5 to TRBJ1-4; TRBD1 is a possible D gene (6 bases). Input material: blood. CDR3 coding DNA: TGTGCTAGTGCGCCGGGGGCGTTCGATGAAAAACTGTTTTTT. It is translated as CASAPGAFDEKLFF.